This T cell receptor (beta chain) was identified during a study of beta chain features in type 1 diabetes. The CDR3 length is 14 residues. Germline V gene sequence: CDR1 SGHTA, CDR2 FQGNSA. V gave up 4 bases and J gave up 5 bases, with 14 bases separating them. Study-level findings and limits: Shorter TCRB CDR3s, moderately but significantly so, were found in Type 1 diabetes patients in all four CD4+ subsets.

Donors contributed one heparinised blood draw apiece, averaging approximately 120 mL. Of the isolated RNA, all was reverse transcribed, and so the sequenced material was expressed TCRB transcripts. Profiling relied on immunoSEQ multiplex PCR, and the TCRdb table lists in-frame clones only, not all of them. Of 500,000 to 650,000 clones detected, roughly 12% appear once; the ten largest clones hold more than 0.09%. A note on this clone: The antigen remains undetermined.

The receptor's source is a young man with type 1 diabetes. Source material: naive CD4+ T cells from blood. The chain recombines TRBV7-2 with TRBJ2-5; TRBD2 might be the D (5 bases). The CDR3 DNA is TGTGCCAGCAGCTCCGGACGTAGCGCGGAGACCCAGTACTTC. Residues: CASSSGRSAETQYF.